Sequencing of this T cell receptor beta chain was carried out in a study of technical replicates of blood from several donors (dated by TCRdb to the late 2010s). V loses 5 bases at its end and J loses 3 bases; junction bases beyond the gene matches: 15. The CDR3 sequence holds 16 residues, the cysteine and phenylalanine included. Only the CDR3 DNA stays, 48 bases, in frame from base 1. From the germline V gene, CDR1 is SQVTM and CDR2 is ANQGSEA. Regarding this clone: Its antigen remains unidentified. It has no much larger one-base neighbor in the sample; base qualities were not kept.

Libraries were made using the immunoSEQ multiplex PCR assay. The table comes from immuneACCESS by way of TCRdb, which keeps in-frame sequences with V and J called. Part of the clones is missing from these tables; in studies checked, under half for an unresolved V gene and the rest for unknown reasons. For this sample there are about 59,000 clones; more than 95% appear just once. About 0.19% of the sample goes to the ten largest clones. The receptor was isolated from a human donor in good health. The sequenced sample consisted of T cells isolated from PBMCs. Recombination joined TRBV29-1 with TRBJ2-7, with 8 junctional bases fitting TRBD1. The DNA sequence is TGCAGCGTTCTACCCGGGACAGGTGGAGCTGGCTACGAGCAGTACTTC. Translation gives CSVLPGTGGAGYEQYF.